The sequence of this T cell receptor (beta chain) was determined in a study of CD8 T cells in ankylosing spondylitis. This clonotype was observed at least ten times. Antigen: not known. The CDR3 runs to 14 residues. Unmatched junction bases numbered 9, after V lost 4 bases and J lost 6 bases. In germline, CDR1 is MNHEY, CDR2 SVGEGT. General observations from the study: In synovial fluid and blood from reactive arthritis, some motif variants were previously reported.

TCRdb ran MiXCR on the 5' RACE reads and lists one entry per CDR3 protein. Found here are 200,000 to 300,000 distinct CDR3 sequences, about 10% of them singletons; the top ten hold less than 3%. The sequencing input was blood, either unsorted or a sorted T cell fraction (not recorded which). The chain links TRBV6-2 or TRBV6-3 to TRBJ2-7; 7 bases are a match to TRBD1. This TCR derives from a male donor with ankylosing spondylitis or in good health (not recorded which). The CDR3, as DNA: TGTGCCAGCAGTTCCGACAGGGCCGTAGGCGAGCAGTACTTC. Protein sequence: CASSSDRAVGEQYF.